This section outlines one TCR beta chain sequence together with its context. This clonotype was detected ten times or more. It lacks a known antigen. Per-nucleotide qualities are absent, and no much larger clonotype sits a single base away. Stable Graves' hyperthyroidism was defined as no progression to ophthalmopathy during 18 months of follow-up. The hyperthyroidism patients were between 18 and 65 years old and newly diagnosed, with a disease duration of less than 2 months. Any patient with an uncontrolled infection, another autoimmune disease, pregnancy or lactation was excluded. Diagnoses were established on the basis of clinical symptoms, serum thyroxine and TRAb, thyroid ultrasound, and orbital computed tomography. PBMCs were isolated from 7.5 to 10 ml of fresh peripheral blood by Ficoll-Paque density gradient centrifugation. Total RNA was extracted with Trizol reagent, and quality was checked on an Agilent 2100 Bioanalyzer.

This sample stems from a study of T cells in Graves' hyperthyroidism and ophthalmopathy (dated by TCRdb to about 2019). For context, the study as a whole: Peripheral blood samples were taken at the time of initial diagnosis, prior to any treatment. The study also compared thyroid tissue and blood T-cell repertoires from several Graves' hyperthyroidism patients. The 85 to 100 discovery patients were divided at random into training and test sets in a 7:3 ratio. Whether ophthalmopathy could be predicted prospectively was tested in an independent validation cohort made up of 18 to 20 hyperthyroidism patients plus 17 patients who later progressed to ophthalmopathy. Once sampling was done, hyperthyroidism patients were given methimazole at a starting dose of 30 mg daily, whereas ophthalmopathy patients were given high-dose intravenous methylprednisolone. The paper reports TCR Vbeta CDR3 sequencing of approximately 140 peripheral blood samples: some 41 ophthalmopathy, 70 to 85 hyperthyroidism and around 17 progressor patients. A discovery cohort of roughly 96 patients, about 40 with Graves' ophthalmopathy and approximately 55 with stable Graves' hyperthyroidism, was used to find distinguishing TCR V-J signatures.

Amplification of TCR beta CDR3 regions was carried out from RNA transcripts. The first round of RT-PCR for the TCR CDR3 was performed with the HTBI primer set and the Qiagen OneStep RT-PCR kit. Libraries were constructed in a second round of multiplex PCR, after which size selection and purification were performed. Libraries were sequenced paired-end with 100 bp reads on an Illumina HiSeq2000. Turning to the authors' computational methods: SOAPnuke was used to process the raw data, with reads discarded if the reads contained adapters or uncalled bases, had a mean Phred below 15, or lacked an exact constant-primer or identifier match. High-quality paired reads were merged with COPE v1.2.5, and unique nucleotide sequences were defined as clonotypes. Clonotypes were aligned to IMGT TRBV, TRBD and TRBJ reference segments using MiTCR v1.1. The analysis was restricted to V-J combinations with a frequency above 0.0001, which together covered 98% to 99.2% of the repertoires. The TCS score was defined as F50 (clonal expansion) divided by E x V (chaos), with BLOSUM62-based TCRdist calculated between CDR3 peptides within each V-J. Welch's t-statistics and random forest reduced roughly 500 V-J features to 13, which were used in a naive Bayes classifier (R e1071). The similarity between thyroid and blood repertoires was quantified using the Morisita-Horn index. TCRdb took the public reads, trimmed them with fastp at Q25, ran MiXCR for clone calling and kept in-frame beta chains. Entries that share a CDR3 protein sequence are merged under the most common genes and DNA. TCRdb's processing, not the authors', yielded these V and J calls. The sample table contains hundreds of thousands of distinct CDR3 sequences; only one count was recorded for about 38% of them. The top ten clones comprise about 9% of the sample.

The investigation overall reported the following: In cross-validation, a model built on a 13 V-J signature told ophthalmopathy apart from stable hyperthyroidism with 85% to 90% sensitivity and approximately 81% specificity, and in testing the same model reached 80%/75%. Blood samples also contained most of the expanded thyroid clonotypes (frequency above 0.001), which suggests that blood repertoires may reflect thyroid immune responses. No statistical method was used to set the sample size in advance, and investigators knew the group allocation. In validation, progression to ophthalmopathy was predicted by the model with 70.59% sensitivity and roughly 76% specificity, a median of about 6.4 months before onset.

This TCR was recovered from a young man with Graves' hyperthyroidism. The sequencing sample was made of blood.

The CDR3 reads CASSFQEQPQHF. The DNA reads TGTGCCAGTAGTTTTCAAGAACAGCCCCAGCATTTT. This chain is built from TRBV19 and TRBJ1-5; no D segment can be confidently identified. Its CDR3 holds 12 amino acids, cysteine through phenylalanine. Kept here is only the CDR3 DNA, which spans 36 bases and is read in frame from base 1. CDR1 and CDR2 were assigned from the germline V gene (reference sequence) as LNHDA and SQIVND. Trimming takes 5 bases from V and 7 bases from J, and the germline ends sit 9 bases apart.